Shown below are 22 T cell receptor beta chains from a single sample sequenced in a study of beta chain features in type 1 diabetes. Study conclusions and caveats: A moderate, significant TCRB CDR3 shortening appeared in type 1 diabetes across four CD4+ subsets.

These receptors lack a known antigen. Expressed TCRB transcripts were sequenced because the entire RNA isolate underwent reverse transcription. Profiled with immunoSEQ multiplex PCR; TCRdb holds only in-frame clones, not every one. The sample lists about 660,000 clones; over 12% were seen once. Sequenced input: naive CD4+ T cells from blood. The receptors come from a man between 18 and 29 years old with type 1 diabetes.

Concerning this clone itself: This sample also contains other DNA sequences that code for the same CDR3. V usage is TRBV28 and J usage is TRBJ1-1, with 7 bases lining up with TRBD1. The ends lost 4 bases at V and 0 bases at J; junction bases unmatched: 2. This CDR3 comprises 14 residues. The germline V gene encodes CDR1 MDHEN and CDR2 SYDVKM. CDR3: CASSSTGLNTEAFF. Here the CDR3 DNA reads TGTGCCAGCAGTTCGACAGGGCTGAACACTGAAGCTTTCTTT. Using reference TRBV28 and TRBJ1-1 for the parts outside the CDR3, the full variable domain is DVKVTQSSRYLVKRTGEKVFLECVQDMDHENMFWYRQDPGLGLRLIYFSYDVKMKEKGDIPEGYSVSREKKERFSLILESASTNQTSMYLCASSSTGLNTEAFFGQGTRLTVV.

This chain joins TRBV2 and TRBJ2-3; no clear D gene. The CDR3 has 11 amino acids. Trimming stripped 7 bases from V and 8 bases from J, with 10 bases between. Germline CDR1 and CDR2: SNHLY and FYNNEI. The CDR3 nucleotides are TGTGCCAGCAAGTGGTCGGGTACGCAGTATTTT. Amino acids: CASKWSGTQYF.

The gene calls are TRBV5-4 and TRBJ2-7; TRBD2 agrees at 15 bases. CDR1 and CDR2 from the germline V gene are SGHNT and YYREEE (reference sequence). Germline trimming cut 3 bases from V and 2 bases from J; bases unmatched to any gene: 6. The CDR3 runs 17 residues. The CDR3 DNA sequence: TGTGCCAGCAGCTCCGGGACTAGCGGGAGGATCGCCTACGAGCAGTACTTC. This translates into CASSSGTSGRIAYEQYF.

The CDR3 sequence: CASSVGLYNEQFF. The CDR3 DNA reads TGTGCCAGCAGTGTGGGACTGTACAATGAGCAGTTCTTC. The rearrangement joins TRBV6-1 to TRBJ2-1; possibly TRBD2 for D (6 bases). The V gene lost 4 bases and the J gene lost 4 bases, with 8 bases spanning the gap. Germline values: CDR1 MNHNS, CDR2 SASEGT. The CDR3 spans 13 residues.

This clone was observed a few times. This chain links TRBV19 with TRBJ1-4; TRBD1 might be the D (5 bases). V was clipped by 4 bases and J by 14 bases, with 26 bases between them. The CDR3 sequence is 16 residues long. CDR1 and CDR2 from the germline V gene are LNHDA and SQIVND (reference sequence). CDR3 loop: CASSTPGDYLMRPLFF. In DNA form, the CDR3 reads TGTGCCAGTAGTACCCCCGGGGACTACTTGATGAGGCCGCTGTTTTTT.

This chain joins TRBV7-8 and TRBJ1-1; a weak D match, TRBD1 (6 bases). The germline CDR1 and CDR2 sequences are SGHVS and FQNEAQ. V lost 8 bases, J lost 0 bases, and 16 bases lay in between. The CDR3 totals 15 residues. The CDR3 spells CASLPRGPMNTEAFF. CDR3 in DNA: TGTGCCAGCTTGCCGCGGGGGCCAATGAACACTGAAGCTTTCTTT.

CDR3 amino acids: CASSYSSGTGSSPLHF. The CDR3 region has the DNA TGTGCCAGCAGTTACTCGAGTGGGACAGGGAGTTCACCCCTCCACTTT. The V gene is TRBV6-5, the J gene TRBJ1-6; 9 bases are a match to TRBD1. The J segment lost 9 bases and the V segment lost 0 bases, leaving 6 bases of the junction unmatched. From germline, CDR1 is MNHEY and CDR2 SVGAGI. The CDR3 sequence is 16 residues long.

This chain connects TRBV6-5 to TRBJ2-7; no clear D. Germline V lookup: CDR1 MNHEY, CDR2 SVGAGI. This CDR3 contains 10 residues. V was cut by 7 bases and J by 5 bases, with 6 bases left in between. DNA of the CDR3: TGTGCCAGCACCGGCGACGAGCAGTACTTC. It codes for CASTGDEQYF.

This clone has more than one count but fewer than ten. This chain joins TRBV30 and TRBJ2-1; TRBD2 matches 10 bases. Looked up from germline, CDR1 is GTSNPN and CDR2 is SVGIG (reference sequence). J was trimmed by 9 bases and V by 0 bases; bases with no gene match: 5. The CDR3 runs 14 residues. The CDR3 loop is CAWSVLAGSPEQFF. The CDR3 bases are TGTGCCTGGAGTGTACTAGCGGGAAGTCCTGAGCAGTTCTTC.

A few counts support this clone. The rearrangement links TRBV5-1 to TRBJ2-5; no definite D call. Per the germline V gene, CDR1 is SGHRS and CDR2 is YFSETQ. V was clipped by 3 bases and J by 1 base, with 10 bases between them. The length of the CDR3 is 14 residues. CDR3 loop: CASSSPDAQETQYF. CDR3 DNA sequence: TGCGCCAGCAGCTCGCCGGACGCCCAAGAGACCCAGTACTTC.

The chain combines TRBV6-6 with TRBJ2-5; D remains unclear. CDR1 and CDR2 (germline): MNHNY, SVGAGI (reference sequence). Deletions cut 8 bases from V and 5 bases from J, with 6 bases between. The CDR3 covers 10 residues. The CDR3 DNA sequence: TGTGCCAGCGCCCTTGAGACCCAGTACTTC. This gives the protein CASALETQYF.

Concerning this clone: In the same sample, other DNA sequences code for this CDR3. The chain links TRBV6-6 to TRBJ2-3; D unclear. This CDR3 region has 11 residues. Germline CDR1 is MNHNY and CDR2 is SVGAGI (reference sequence). V lost 6 bases and J lost 6, with 7 bases in between. In DNA form, the CDR3 reads TGTGCCAGCAGCCTCCGGGATACGCAGTATTTT. Its translation is CASSLRDTQYF.

This clone was seen only a few times. The chain joins TRBV29-1 to TRBJ1-1, with D unresolved. Germline CDR1 reads SQVTM; CDR2 reads ANQGSEA. The CDR3 length is 17 residues. Trimming took off 0 bases at V and 1 base at J, with 18 bases between the two ends. In DNA, the CDR3 is TGCAGCGTTGAAGATCTTCGGGTCTTCTGGGGGAACACTGAAGCTTTCTTT. Translation gives CSVEDLRVFWGNTEAFF.

Only a few counts were recorded for this clone. The rearrangement links TRBV6-5 to TRBJ2-5; D might be TRBD2 (6 bases). Germline-derived CDR1 and CDR2 are MNHEY and SVGAGI. This CDR3 has 14 residues. The V and J ends lost 8 bases and 5 bases respectively, with 18 bases between them. The CDR3 nucleotides are TGTGCCAGCGGTCGCCGGGGGAACGGGGAGACCCAGTACTTC. This encodes CASGRRGNGETQYF.

The chain is built from TRBV9 and TRBJ2-3; D remains unclear. CDR1 is SGDLS, CDR2 YYNGEE, per germline. Trimming cost V 4 bases and J 4 bases, with 7 bases left between them. There are 12 residues in the CDR3. The CDR3 DNA sequence: TGTGCCAGCAGCCCTGGGGCAGATACGCAGTATTTT. Amino acid sequence: CASSPGADTQYF.

The rearrangement uses TRBV5-4 and TRBJ1-2, with 10 bases that match TRBD1. V dropped 3 bases and J dropped 6; count of bases not matched to a gene: 8. The CDR3 loop spans 15 amino acids. CDR1 and CDR2 from the germline V gene are SGHNT and YYREEE (reference sequence). The DNA for the CDR3 is TGTGCCAGCAGCTCCTCGGACAGGGGGAACGATGGCTACACCTTC. It translates to CASSSSDRGNDGYTF.

The table lists this clone with a few counts. This chain uses TRBV9 with TRBJ1-2, with D possibly TRBD1 on 6 matching bases. Trimming removed 4 bases at V and 10 bases at J, with 17 bases between. The CDR3 consists of 13 residues. Per germline, CDR1 SGDLS and CDR2 YYNGEE. The CDR3 nucleotides are TGTGCCAGCAGCACCGAGGGGGGTTCCTACTACACCTTC. Translated, it gives CASSTEGGSYYTF.

Only a few counts were recorded for this clone. This chain joins TRBV29-1 and TRBJ1-2, with D possibly matching TRBD1 (5 bases). There are 12 residues in the CDR3. V shed 3 bases and J shed 13 bases, with 18 bases lying between them. Germline V gene lookup returns CDR1 SQVTM and CDR2 ANQGSEA. The CDR3 nucleotides are TGCAGCGTTGATTCGATGACAAAGGGGCGCACCTTC. Encoded protein: CSVDSMTKGRTF.

This clone was counted a few times. This chain connects TRBV7-3 to TRBJ2-6; D unresolved. V lost 2 bases, J lost 1 base, and 3 bases lay in between. This CDR3 comprises 14 residues. Germline assignment: CDR1 SGHTA and CDR2 FQGTGA. The CDR3: CASSLVSGANVLTF. The CDR3 DNA reads as TGTGCCAGCAGCTTAGTTTCTGGGGCCAACGTCCTGACTTTC.

This clone has just a few counts. The rearrangement uses TRBV18 and TRBJ2-2; the D gene is possibly TRBD2 (6 bases). This CDR3 region has 16 residues. Trimming shortened V by 1 base and J by 0 bases, and 9 bases separated the two germline ends. CDR1 is KGHSH and CDR2 is LQKENI in the germline V gene. The CDR3 loop reads CASSPRSGANTGELFF. DNA of the CDR3: TGTGCCAGCTCACCACGGTCGGGGGCGAACACCGGGGAGCTGTTTTTT.

This clone was seen a single time. The chain has TRBV30 and TRBJ1-5; perhaps TRBD1 as D (6 bases). V was pared by 0 bases and J by 4 bases, with 16 bases between. The CDR3 has 16 amino acids. Germline lookup yields CDR1 GTSNPN and CDR2 SVGIG (reference sequence). Here the CDR3 DNA reads TGTGCCTGGAGTGTTAACACCGGACAGCGGAATCAGCCCCAGCATTTT. Translated: CAWSVNTGQRNQPQHF.

This clone was seen more than once but under ten times. This chain uses TRBV6-5 with TRBJ2-6; the D is unclear. Trimming left V 5 bases short and J 2 bases short, with 10 bases between. In germline, CDR1 is MNHEY, CDR2 SVGAGI. This CDR3 is 15 amino acids long. CDR3 residues: CASSPGSAGANVLTF. DNA of the CDR3: TGTGCCAGCAGTCCCGGGTCCGCTGGGGCCAACGTCCTGACTTTC.